This T cell receptor beta chain was retrieved from a study of blood T cell repertoires in COVID-19 (TCRdb year 2020). At the level of the whole study: Collaborator samples came from the United States, Italy and Spain and covered acute and convalescent phases of COVID-19. A freely available public database, intended as a resource for researchers studying the immune response to SARS-CoV-2, is where the repertoires were released. The sample metadata nearly always contained a de-identified subject ID, COVID-19 status, age in years and sex. The samples were drawn from the first 160 participants of the ongoing ImmuneRACE study and from 950 to 1,500 subjects provided by 6 global collaborators. The prospective study material was composed of cDNA or gDNA derived from T cells, B-cell-depleted T cells, or PBMCs. HLA class I and class II types, where available, came from metadata supplied by the sample provider rather than from assay-based typing. Subjects who had been exposed to COVID-19, were actively infected with it, or had recovered from it provided the deeply sampled blood TCRbeta repertoires that made up the dataset.

Comment on this clone: No cognate antigen has been identified for it. Base qualities are not at hand, and no much larger clone is one base apart.

TCRbeta CDR3 regions were amplified from genomic DNA by means of the immunoSEQ Assay, a bias-controlled multiplex PCR. Under the source paper's analysis protocol: Nucleated cell counts per sample were estimated from amplification of reference gene primers within the assay. To quantify the absolute abundance of each unique TCRbeta CDR3 rearrangement, sequence reads were collapsed and filtered. For each sample, productive Simpson clonality was calculated as the square root of Simpson's diversity index across productive rearrangements. This is the immuneACCESS table as TCRdb keeps it, with only in-frame sequences that have V and J called. A part of the clones is gone; compared with another copy, unresolved V genes explain less than half, and the rest is unexplained. V, J and clone size are those of that table, while D and trimming were read from the DNA. This sample has about 380,000 clones in its table, and nearly 90% of those were observed once. Of the sample, approximately 6.2% is held by the ten largest clones.

Whole blood was collected in K2EDTA tubes by collaborating institutions according to the institutions' own protocols. For TCRbeta analysis, collaborator samples were shipped as frozen whole blood, as isolated PBMCs, or as DNA extracted from either sample type. General findings and caveats noted by the study authors: The amount of clinical and demographic metadata varied by source and participant and was provided uncurated.

The sequence derives from a man aged 18-30 years with active or convalescent COVID-19. Material: peripheral blood.

Here the CDR3 is given as CASSLLSRAGHGYTF. Read as DNA, the sequence is TGTGCCAGCAGTTTATTATCTAGGGCAGGGCATGGCTACACCTTC. The chain is assembled from TRBV28 and TRBJ1-2; TRBD1 is a weak D gene call, 5 bases matching. The CDR1 and CDR2 encoded by the germline V gene are MDHEN and SYDVKM. The CDR3 starts with the cysteine, ends with the phenylalanine, and has 15 residues. CDR3 DNA only is kept here, 45 bases in frame from base 1. The junction carries 15 bases between V and J, which are trimmed by 1 base and 6 bases respectively.